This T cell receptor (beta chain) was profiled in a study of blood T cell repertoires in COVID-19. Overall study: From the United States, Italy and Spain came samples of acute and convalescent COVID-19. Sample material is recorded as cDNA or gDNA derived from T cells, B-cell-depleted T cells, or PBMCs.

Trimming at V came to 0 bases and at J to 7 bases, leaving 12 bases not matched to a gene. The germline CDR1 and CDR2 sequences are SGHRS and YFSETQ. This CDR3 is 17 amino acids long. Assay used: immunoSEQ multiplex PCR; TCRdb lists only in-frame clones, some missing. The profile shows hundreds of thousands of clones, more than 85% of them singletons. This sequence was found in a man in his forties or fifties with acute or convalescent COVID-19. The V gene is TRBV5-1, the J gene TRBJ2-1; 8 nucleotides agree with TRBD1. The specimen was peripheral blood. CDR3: CASSLGQGTLVGNEQFF. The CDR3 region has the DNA TGCGCCAGCAGCTTGGGACAGGGGACCTTGGTTGGGAATGAGCAGTTCTTC.